Sequencing of this T cell receptor (beta chain) was carried out in a study of chemoradiotherapy in HPV16-positive cancers. Sequencing was performed with immunoSEQ multiplex PCR; in TCRdb, only in-frame clones are kept and a portion is missing. In the table there are tens of thousands of clones, around 90% of which are singletons. Per the germline V gene, CDR1 is SGHKS and CDR2 is YYEKEE (reference sequence). CDR3 length: 16 residues. Trimming shortened V by 7 bases and J by 0 bases, and 19 bases separated the two germline ends. This chain links TRBV5-5 with TRBJ2-5; D might be TRBD1 or TRBD2, each matching 6 bases. This specimen was blood, taken from a patient who underwent chemoradiotherapy. The sequence was collected from a human donor with HPV-associated anogenital cancer. CDR3 in amino acids: CASARGRGGNQETQYF. The CDR3 DNA sequence: TGTGCCAGCGCCAGGGGTCGTGGGGGGAACCAAGAGACCCAGTACTTC.